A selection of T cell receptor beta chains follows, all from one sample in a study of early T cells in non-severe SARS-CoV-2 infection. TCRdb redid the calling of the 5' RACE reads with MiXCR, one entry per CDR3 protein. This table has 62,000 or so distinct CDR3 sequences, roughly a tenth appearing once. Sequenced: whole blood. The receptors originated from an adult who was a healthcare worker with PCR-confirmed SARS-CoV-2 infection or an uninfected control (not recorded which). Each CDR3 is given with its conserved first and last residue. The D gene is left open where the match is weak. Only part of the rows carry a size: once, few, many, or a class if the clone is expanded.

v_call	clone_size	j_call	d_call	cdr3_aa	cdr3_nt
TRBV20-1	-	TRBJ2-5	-	CSARDIHRYQETQYF	TGCAGTGCTAGAGATATTCACCGGTACCAAGAGACCCAGTACTTC
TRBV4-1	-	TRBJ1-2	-	CASSQEGRDASYGYTF	TGCGCCAGCAGCCAAGAGGGCCGGGACGCTTCCTATGGCTACACCTTC
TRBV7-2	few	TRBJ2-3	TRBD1	CASSSTSGTGLRDTQYF	TGTGCCAGCAGCTCTACGTCCGGGACAGGGTTGCGAGATACGCAGTATTTT
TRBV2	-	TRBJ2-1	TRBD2	CASSFDSGASSYNEQFF	TGTGCCAGCAGTTTCGATAGCGGGGCGAGCTCCTACAATGAGCAGTTCTTC
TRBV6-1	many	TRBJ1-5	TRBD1	CASSANRGGNQPQHF	TGTGCCAGCAGTGCCAACAGGGGAGGAAATCAGCCCCAGCATTTT
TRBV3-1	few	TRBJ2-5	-	CASSQNSGTQYF	TGTGCCAGCAGCCAGAACAGCGGGACCCAGTACTTC
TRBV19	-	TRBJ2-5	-	CASSIAAGQETQYF	TGTGCCAGTAGTATAGCTGCCGGGCAGGAGACCCAGTACTTC
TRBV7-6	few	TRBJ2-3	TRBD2	CASSWDPREKSTDTQYF	TGTGCCAGCAGCTGGGACCCGCGGGAGAAAAGCACAGATACGCAGTATTTT
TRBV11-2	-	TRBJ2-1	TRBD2	CASSFRLADYNEQFF	TGTGCCAGCAGCTTTCGACTAGCGGACTACAATGAGCAGTTCTTC
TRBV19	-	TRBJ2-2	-	CASNRGVGELFF	TGTGCCAGTAACCGAGGCGTCGGGGAGCTGTTTTTT
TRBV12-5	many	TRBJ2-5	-	CASGLVPGEETQYF	TGTGCTAGTGGTTTGGTACCCGGTGAAGAGACCCAGTACTTC
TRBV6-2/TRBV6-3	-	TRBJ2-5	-	CASRVQGTQETQYF	TGTGCCAGCCGGGTGCAGGGGACCCAAGAGACCCAGTACTTC
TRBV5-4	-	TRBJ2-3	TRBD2	CASSPSGDRTDTQYF	TGTGCCAGCAGCCCCAGCGGGGATCGGACAGATACGCAGTATTTT
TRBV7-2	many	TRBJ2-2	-	CASSLVPDGELFF	TGTGCCAGCAGCTTAGTTCCCGACGGGGAGCTGTTTTTT
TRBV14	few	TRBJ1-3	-	CASSHGQGNTIYF	TGTGCCAGCAGCCACGGACAGGGAAACACCATATATTTT
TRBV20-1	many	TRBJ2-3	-	CSASSGLAPQPIDTQYF	TGCAGTGCTAGTTCGGGGCTGGCGCCCCAACCCATAGATACGCAGTATTTT
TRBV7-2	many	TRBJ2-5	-	CASSSTGANRGETQYF	TGTGCCAGCAGCTCCACCGGGGCAAACCGCGGAGAGACCCAGTACTTC
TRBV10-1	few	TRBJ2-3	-	CASSEPWSDTQYF	TGCGCCAGCAGTGAACCTTGGTCAGATACGCAGTATTTT
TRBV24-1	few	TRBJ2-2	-	CATSGRANTGELFF	TGTGCCACCAGTGGACGGGCGAACACCGGGGAGCTGTTTTTT
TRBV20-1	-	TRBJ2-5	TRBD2	CSAQSTSGVQETQYF	TGCAGTGCTCAGAGTACTAGCGGGGTCCAAGAGACCCAGTACTTC
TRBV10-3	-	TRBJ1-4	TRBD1	CATRDRGTGEKLFF	TGTGCCACCCGGGACAGGGGTACTGGTGAAAAACTGTTTTTT
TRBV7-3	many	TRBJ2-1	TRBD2	CASSPQGTSGYNEQFF	TGTGCCAGCAGCCCCCAGGGGACTAGCGGCTACAATGAGCAGTTCTTC
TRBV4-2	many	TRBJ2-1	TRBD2	CASSQELTGGAMYEQFF	TGTGCCAGCAGCCAAGAGCTCACCGGGGGGGCCATGTATGAGCAGTTCTTC
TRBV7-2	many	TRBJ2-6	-	CASSFRTTSGANVLTF	TGTGCCAGCAGCTTCCGGACGACCTCTGGGGCCAACGTCCTGACTTTC
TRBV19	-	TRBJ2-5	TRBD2	CASRTSETSIETQYF	TGTGCCAGTAGAACCTCCGAGACTAGCATTGAGACCCAGTACTTC
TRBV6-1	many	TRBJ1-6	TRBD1	CASRTGVVSSPLHF	TGTGCCAGCAGAACAGGGGTTGTAAGCTCACCCCTCCACTTT
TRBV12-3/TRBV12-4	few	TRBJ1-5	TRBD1	CASSLGQGILESNQPQHF	TGTGCCAGCAGTTTAGGACAGGGAATTCTGGAGAGCAATCAGCCCCAGCATTTT
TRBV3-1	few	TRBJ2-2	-	CASSQEITGELFF	TGTGCCAGCAGCCAAGAAATAACCGGGGAGCTGTTTTTT
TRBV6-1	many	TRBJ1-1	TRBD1	CASSGTGGDTEAFF	TGTGCCAGCAGTGGGACAGGAGGGGACACTGAAGCTTTCTTT
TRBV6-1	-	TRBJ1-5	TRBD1	CASSGRQGNNQPQHF	TGTGCCAGCAGTGGGCGACAGGGCAACAATCAGCCCCAGCATTTT
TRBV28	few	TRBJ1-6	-	CASSLVWGNSPLHF	TGTGCCAGCAGTTTGGTGTGGGGGAATTCACCCCTCCACTTT
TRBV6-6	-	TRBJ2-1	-	CASMTQGDNEQFF	TGTGCCAGCATGACGCAGGGTGACAATGAGCAGTTCTTC
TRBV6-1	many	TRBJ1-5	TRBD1	CASTTGDQPQHF	TGTGCCAGCACCACAGGGGATCAGCCCCAGCATTTT
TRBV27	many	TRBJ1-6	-	CASSLSGLNSPLHF	TGTGCCAGCAGTTTATCGGGTTTGAATTCACCCCTCCACTTT
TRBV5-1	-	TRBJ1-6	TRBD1	CASSGDSVLGTPLHF	TGCGCCAGCAGCGGGGACAGCGTATTAGGGACACCCCTCCACTTT
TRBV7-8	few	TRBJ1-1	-	CASSLAYDVGYLRTEAFF	TGTGCCAGCAGCTTAGCCTACGACGTAGGCTATTTGAGGACTGAAGCTTTCTTT
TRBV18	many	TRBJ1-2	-	CASSPARGDDDYTF	TGTGCCAGCTCACCCGCCCGCGGAGATGATGACTACACCTTC
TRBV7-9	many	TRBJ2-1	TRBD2	CASTNYGRSSYNEQFF	TGTGCCAGCACCAACTACGGGAGGAGCTCCTACAATGAGCAGTTCTTC
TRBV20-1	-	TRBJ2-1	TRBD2	CSATQQRGEYNEQFF	TGCAGTGCGACCCAGCAGCGGGGGGAGTACAATGAGCAGTTCTTC
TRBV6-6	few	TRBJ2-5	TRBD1	CASSKPTGYGQETQYF	TGTGCCAGCAGTAAACCGACAGGGTACGGTCAAGAGACCCAGTACTTC
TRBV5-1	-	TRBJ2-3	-	CASSLRPSGDTQYF	TGCGCCAGCAGCTTGAGACCCTCCGGAGATACGCAGTATTTT
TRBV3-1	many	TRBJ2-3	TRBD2	CASSHSGGILDTQYF	TGTGCCAGCAGCCATAGCGGGGGGATTCTAGATACGCAGTATTTT
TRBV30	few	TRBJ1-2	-	CAWSVLGWHGYTF	TGTGCCTGGAGTGTATTAGGCTGGCATGGCTACACCTTC